This record concerns one T cell receptor beta chain sequence. There are a few counts of this clonotype. The specificity of this receptor is unknown. No base quality values were provided; no much bigger clone lies one nucleotide off. The data were obtained in a study of molecular identifiers for immune sequencing clone quantification (dated by TCRdb to about 2018). Looking at the study overall: For a replicate experiment, RNA from around 20,000 or 100,000 naive CD8 T cells was divided into five aliquots, and four of the five aliquots were sequenced. The study was a methods study using CD8 T cells to benchmark molecular-identifier clustering-based TCR repertoire sequencing (MIDCIRS) and TCR RNA copy counting. What the study reported, not specific to this receptor: The naive libraries included spiked-in Jurkat TCR RNA (approximately ten copies' worth), and this RNA is not part of the donor repertoire. In CMV-specific effector cells, clones with more than 20 RNA copies accounted for over 97% of molecules, whereas in naive cells such clones accounted for under 1%. Without barcode sub-clustering, chimeric consensus sequences inflated TCR diversity; chimeras reached as high as 47%. Spiked-in Jurkat TCR RNA equivalent to a single cell was reported to be detectable even among 850,000 to 1,000,000 naive CD8 T cells. Highly expanded clone sizes could be underestimated if identical TCR molecules share a barcode. Modeling gave roughly 2.9 recovered TCR RNA copies per cell versus about ten by digital PCR, implying roughly 29% capture efficiency.

The method behind the library was PCR. The data were produced on an Illumina HiSeq 4000. Bulk TCR libraries were prepared as previously described, using TCR primers listed in Table S5. The Qiagen AllPrep DNA/RNA kit was used to purify total RNA. Before analysis, reads from multiple sequencing runs of the same library were pooled. The authors' pipeline ran thus. Reads were retained only if the reads had an exact TCR constant sequence, and the retained reads were trimmed to 150 nt and grouped according to their 12-nt molecular barcodes. Reads in each barcode group were sub-clustered using a 15% Levenshtein threshold, and a quality-weighted consensus sequence was built for each RNA molecule. Non-functional sequences were removed, as were lower-count sequences one edit away from another. Barcode sub-clusters with fewer than 20% of the maximum read count were removed, based on fitting two negative binomial distributions. In TCRdb, the public reads were trimmed at Q25 with fastp and aligned with MiXCR, with productive beta chains retained. Each entry is one CDR3 protein sequence, shown with its most common DNA and genes. TCRdb, rather than the study authors, made the V and J calls. The sample contains about 640,000 distinct CDR3 sequences, just under 20% of them found a single time. The ten most abundant clones make up approximately 0.9% of the sample.

Libraries of naive CD8 T cells were built from around 20,000 to 1,000,000 sorted cells, with 10%, 30% or 50% of the purified RNA used. Naive CD8 T cells were FACS-sorted as CD8+CD4-CCR7+CD45RA+ on a BD FACSAria II into RLT Plus buffer. Detection sensitivity was tested by spiking Jurkat RNA equal to approximately 9 TCR copies' worth into samples containing about 20,000-1,000,000 naive CD8 T cells. Enrichment of CD8 T cells was performed with RosetteSep CD8+ T Cell Enrichment Cocktail and Ficoll-Paque, after which ACK red cell lysis was carried out. Sequencing was done on a sample of naive CD8+ T cells from blood, with Jurkat cell RNA spiked in. Explained via the paper, the cell subset or site label denotes: FACS-sorted CD8+CD4-CCR7+CD45RA+ naive T cells. The TCR was taken from a human donor in good health. Some libraries in this study had Jurkat cell RNA spiked in.

The CDR3 in this case is CASTHDSGFSYEQYF. The DNA reads as follows: TGTGCCAGCACCCATGACAGTGGGTTCTCCTACGAGCAGTACTTC. The chain is assembled from TRBV6-2 or TRBV6-3 and TRBJ2-7, with TRBD1 as a weak D call on 5 bases. The CDR3 measures 15 amino acids from cysteine to phenylalanine. Only the CDR3 region is kept as DNA, spanning 45 bases read in frame from base 1. Trimming removed 7 bases from V and 0 bases from J, leaving 16 bases between the germline ends. Reading the germline V gene gives CDR1 MNHEY and CDR2 SVGEGT.